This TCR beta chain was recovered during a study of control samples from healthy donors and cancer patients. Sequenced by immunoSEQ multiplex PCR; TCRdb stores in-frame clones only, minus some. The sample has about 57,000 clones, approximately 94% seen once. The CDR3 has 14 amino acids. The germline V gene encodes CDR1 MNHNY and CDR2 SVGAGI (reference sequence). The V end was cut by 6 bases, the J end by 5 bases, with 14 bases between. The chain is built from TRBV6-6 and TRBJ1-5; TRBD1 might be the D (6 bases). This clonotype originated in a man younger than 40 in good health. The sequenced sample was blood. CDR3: CASRNDRSDQPQHF. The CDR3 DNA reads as TGTGCCAGCAGAAACGACAGGTCCGATCAGCCCCAGCATTTT.